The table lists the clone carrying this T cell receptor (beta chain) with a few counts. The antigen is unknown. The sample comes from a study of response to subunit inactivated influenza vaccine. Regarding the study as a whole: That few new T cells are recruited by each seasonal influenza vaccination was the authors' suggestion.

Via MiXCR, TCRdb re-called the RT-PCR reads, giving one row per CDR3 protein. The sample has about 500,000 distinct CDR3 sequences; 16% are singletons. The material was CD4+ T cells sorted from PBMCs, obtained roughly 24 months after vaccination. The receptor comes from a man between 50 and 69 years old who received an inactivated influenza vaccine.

In DNA, the CDR3 is TGTGCCAGCAGTGTTAAGCTCGGGAACCCACGGATGCAGTACTTC. As protein: CASSVKLGNPRMQYF. The chain combines TRBV2 with TRBJ2-7; D possibly corresponds to TRBD2 (5 bases). This CDR3 region has 15 residues. The V end was cut by 4 bases, the J end by 9 bases, with 22 bases between. CDR1 is SNHLY and CDR2 is FYNNEI in the germline V gene.